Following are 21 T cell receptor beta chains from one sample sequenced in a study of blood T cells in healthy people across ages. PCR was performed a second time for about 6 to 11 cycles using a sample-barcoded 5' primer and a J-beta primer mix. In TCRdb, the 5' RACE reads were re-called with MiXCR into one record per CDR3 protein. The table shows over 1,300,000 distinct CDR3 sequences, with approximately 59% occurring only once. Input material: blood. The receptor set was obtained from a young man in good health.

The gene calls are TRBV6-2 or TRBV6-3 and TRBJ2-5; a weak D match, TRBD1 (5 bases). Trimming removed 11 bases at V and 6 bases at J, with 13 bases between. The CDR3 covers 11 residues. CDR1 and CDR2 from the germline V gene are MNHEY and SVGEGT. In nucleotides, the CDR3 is TGTGCCGCAGCCAGGACAAAGACCCAGTACTTC. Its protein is CAAARTKTQYF.

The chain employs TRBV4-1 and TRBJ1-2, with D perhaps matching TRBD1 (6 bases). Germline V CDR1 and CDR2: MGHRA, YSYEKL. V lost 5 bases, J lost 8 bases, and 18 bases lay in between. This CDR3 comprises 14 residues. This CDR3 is CASSGGNREKGYTF. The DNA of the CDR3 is TGCGCCAGCAGCGGTGGGAACAGGGAAAAGGGCTACACCTTC.

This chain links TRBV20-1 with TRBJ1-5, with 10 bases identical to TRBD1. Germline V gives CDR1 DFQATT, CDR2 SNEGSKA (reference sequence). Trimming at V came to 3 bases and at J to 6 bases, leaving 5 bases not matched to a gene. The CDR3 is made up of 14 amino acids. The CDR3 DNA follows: TGCAGTGCTAGTTGGGACAGGGGCCCTCAGCCCCAGCATTTT. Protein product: CSASWDRGPQPQHF.

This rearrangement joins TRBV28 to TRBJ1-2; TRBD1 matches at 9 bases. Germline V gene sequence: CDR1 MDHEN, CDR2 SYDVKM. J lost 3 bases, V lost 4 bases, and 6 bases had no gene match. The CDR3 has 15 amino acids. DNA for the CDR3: TGTGCCAGCAGTTCCTGGACAGGGGTCGACTATGGCTACACCTTC. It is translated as CASSSWTGVDYGYTF.

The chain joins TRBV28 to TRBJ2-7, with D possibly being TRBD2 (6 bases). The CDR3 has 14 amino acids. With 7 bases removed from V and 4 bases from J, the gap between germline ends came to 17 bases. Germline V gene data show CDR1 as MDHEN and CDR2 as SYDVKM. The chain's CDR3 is CASTDPGLVYEQYF. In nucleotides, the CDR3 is TGTGCCAGCACGGATCCGGGACTTGTATACGAGCAGTACTTC.

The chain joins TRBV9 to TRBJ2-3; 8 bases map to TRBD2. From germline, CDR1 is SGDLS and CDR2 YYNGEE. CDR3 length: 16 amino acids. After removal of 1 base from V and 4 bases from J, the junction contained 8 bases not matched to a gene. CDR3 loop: CASSVMGLGLSDTQYF. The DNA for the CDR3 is TGTGCCAGCAGCGTAATGGGACTAGGACTTTCAGATACGCAGTATTTT.

Here the CDR3 DNA reads TGTGCCACCAGCAGTGCAAGACAGGGAGGCAATGAGCAGTTCTTC. Translating it yields CATSSARQGGNEQFF. This chain uses TRBV15 with TRBJ2-1, with D possibly TRBD1 on 7 matching bases. Trimming stripped 3 bases from V and 6 bases from J, with 15 bases between. This CDR3 spans 15 amino acids. The germline CDR1 and CDR2 sequences are LNHNV and YYDKDF (reference sequence).

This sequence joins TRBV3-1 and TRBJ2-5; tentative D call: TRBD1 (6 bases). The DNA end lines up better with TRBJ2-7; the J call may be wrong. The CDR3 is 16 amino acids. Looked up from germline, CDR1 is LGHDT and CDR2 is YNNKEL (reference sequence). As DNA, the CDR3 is TGTGCCAGCAGCCCCCCCGGGACAAGGAGCTTTAACGAGCAGTACTTC. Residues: CASSPPGTRSFNEQYF.

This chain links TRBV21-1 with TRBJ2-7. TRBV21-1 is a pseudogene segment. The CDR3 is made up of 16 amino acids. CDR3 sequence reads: CASSKPESGNSYEQYF. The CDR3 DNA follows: TGTGCCAGCAGCAAACCGGAATCGGGCAACTCCTACGAGCAGTACTTC.

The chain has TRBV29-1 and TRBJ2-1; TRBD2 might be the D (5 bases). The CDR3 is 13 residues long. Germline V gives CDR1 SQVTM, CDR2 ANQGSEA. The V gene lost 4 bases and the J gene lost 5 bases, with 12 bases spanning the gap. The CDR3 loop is CSVGKAADNEQFF. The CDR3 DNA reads TGCAGCGTTGGAAAAGCGGCCGACAATGAGCAGTTCTTC.

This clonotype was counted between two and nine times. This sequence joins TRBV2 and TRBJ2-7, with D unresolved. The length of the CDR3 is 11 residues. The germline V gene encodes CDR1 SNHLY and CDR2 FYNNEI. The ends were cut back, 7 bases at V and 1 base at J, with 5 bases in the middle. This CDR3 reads CASKQSYEQYF. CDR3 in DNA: TGTGCCAGCAAACAGTCCTACGAGCAGTACTTC.

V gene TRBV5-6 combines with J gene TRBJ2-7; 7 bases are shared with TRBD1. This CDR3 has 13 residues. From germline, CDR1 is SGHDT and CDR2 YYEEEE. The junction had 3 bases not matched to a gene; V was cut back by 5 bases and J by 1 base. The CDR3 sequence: CASRIQGSYEQYF. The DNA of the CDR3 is TGTGCCAGCAGGATACAGGGGTCCTACGAGCAGTACTTC.

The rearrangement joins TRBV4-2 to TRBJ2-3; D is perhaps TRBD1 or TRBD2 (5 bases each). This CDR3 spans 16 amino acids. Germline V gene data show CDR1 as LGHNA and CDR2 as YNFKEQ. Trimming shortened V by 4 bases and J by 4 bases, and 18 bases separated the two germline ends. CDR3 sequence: CASSPRDRYGADTQYF. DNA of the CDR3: TGTGCCAGCAGCCCCAGGGACCGATACGGGGCAGATACGCAGTATTTT.

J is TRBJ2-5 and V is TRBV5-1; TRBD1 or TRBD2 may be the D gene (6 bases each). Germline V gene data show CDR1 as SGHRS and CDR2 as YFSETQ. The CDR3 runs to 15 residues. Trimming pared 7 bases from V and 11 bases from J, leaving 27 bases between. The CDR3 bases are TGCGCCAGCTTAAGGGGTTGGGGGGCCTCGGATGAGCAGTACTTC. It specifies CASLRGWGASDEQYF.

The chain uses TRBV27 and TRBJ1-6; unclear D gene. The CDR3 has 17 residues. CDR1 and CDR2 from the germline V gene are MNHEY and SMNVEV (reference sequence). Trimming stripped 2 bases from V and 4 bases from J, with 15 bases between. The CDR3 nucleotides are TGTGCCAGCAGTTTACGGCAGATTGCCGGTTATAATTCACCCCTCCACTTT. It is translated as CASSLRQIAGYNSPLHF.

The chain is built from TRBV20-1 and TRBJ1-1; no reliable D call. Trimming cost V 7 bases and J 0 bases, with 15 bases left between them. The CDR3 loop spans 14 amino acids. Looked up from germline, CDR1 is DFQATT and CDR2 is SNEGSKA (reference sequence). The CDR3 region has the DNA TGCAGTGTTACCACACTTACCATGAACACTGAAGCTTTCTTT. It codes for CSVTTLTMNTEAFF.

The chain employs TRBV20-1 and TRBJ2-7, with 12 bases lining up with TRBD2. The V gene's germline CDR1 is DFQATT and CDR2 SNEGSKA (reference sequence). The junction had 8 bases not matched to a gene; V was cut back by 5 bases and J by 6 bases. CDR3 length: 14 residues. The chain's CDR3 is CSALRLAGGSEQYF. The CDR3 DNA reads TGCAGTGCTCTAAGGCTAGCGGGGGGGAGCGAGCAGTACTTC.

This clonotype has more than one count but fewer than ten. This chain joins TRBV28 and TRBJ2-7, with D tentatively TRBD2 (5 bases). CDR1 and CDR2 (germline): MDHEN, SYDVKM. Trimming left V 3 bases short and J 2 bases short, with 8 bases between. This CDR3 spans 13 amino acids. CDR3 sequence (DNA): TGTGCCAGCAGTTTGAGGGAAGCCTACGAGCAGTACTTC. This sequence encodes CASSLREAYEQYF. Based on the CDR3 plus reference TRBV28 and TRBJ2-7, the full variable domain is DVKVTQSSRYLVKRTGEKVFLECVQDMDHENMFWYRQDPGLGLRLIYFSYDVKMKEKGDIPEGYSVSREKKERFSLILESASTNQTSMYLCASSLREAYEQYFGPGTRLTVT.

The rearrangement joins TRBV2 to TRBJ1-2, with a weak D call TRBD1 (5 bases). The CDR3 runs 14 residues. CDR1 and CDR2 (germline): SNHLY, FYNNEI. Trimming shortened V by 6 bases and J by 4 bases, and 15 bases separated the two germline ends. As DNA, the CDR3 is TGTGCCAGCAGCCCGGGACGGATAATCTATGGCTACACCTTC. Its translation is CASSPGRIIYGYTF.

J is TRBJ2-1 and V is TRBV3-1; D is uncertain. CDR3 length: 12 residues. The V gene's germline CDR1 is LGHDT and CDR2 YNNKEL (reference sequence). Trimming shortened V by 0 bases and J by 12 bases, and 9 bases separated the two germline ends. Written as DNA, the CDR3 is TGTGCCAGCAGCCAAGATGGTTTAGGGCAGTTCTTC. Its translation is CASSQDGLGQFF.

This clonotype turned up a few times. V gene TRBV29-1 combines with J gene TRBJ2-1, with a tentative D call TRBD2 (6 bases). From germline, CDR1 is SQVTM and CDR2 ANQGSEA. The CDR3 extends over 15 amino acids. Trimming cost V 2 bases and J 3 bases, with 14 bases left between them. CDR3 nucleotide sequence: TGCAGCGTTGAATTGCTGGAGGGCCGCTACAATGAGCAGTTCTTC. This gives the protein CSVELLEGRYNEQFF.